This TCR beta chain was recorded in a study of T cells in Graves' hyperthyroidism and ophthalmopathy. Amplification of TCR beta CDR3 regions was performed using RNA transcripts as template. The TCR CDR3 first-round RT-PCR relied on the HTBI primer set. TCRdb analysed the multiplex PCR reads with MiXCR anew, one entry per CDR3 protein. Among around 660,000 distinct CDR3 sequences listed, 45% were seen once. Used for diagnoses were clinical symptoms, serum thyroxine and TRAb, thyroid ultrasound and orbital computed tomography. Germline-derived CDR1 and CDR2 are SQVTM and ANQGSEA. V lost 7 bases and J lost 4, with 17 bases in between. CDR3 length: 13 amino acids.

This TCR was sampled from an adult man with Graves' disease, either hyperthyroidism or ophthalmopathy (not recorded which). The V call is TRBV29-1, the J call TRBJ2-7, with D perhaps TRBD2 (6 bases). The source material was peripheral blood or thyroid tissue (not recorded which). The CDR3 region is CSGGDLGGYEQYF. The CDR3, as DNA: TGCAGCGGAGGGGACTTGGGAGGATACGAGCAGTACTTC.